The TCR beta chain described here comes from a study of beta chain features in type 1 diabetes. Background on the study: All samples combined gave just under 110 million sorted cells for examination. Study-wide findings and caveats: VDJ junctions from type 1 diabetes patients carried fewer insertions and larger deletions. The naive, central memory and Treg TCRB repertoires of patients appeared to be more similar to one another than those of healthy donors.

Reverse transcribing all isolated RNA meant expressed TCRB transcripts were sequenced. TCRdb keeps only in-frame clones here, not all; method: immunoSEQ multiplex PCR. The data hold about 180,000 clones, with roughly an eighth observed a single time. Ten or more counts support this clone. Its antigen is currently unknown. Each of the CD4+ naive, central memory, regulatory and stem cell-like memory populations was sorted via CD45RO/CCR7/CD25/CD127/CD95/CD27. Material: central memory CD4+ T cells from blood. This TCR was sampled from a young woman in good health.

This CDR3 reads CASSQVVAGSYNEQFF. In DNA form, the CDR3 reads TGTGCCAGCAGCCAGGTTGTAGCGGGCTCCTACAATGAGCAGTTCTTC. The chain is built from TRBV14 and TRBJ2-1, with TRBD2 identical over 7 bases. V shed 3 bases, J shed 0 bases, and the junction held 5 bases outside the gene matches. The V gene's germline CDR1 is SGHDN and CDR2 FVKESK. The CDR3 contains 16 residues.